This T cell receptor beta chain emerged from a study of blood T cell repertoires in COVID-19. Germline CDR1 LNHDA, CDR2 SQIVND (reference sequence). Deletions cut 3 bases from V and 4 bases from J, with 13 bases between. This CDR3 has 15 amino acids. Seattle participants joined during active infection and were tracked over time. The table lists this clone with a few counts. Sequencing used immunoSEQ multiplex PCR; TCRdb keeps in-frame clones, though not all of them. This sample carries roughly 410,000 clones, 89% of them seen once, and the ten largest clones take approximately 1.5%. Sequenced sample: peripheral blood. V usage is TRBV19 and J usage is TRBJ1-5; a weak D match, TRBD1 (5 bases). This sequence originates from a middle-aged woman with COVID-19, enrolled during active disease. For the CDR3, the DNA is TGTGCCAGTAGTATCGGACACGGGTTTAATCAGCCCCAGCATTTT. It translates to CASSIGHGFNQPQHF.